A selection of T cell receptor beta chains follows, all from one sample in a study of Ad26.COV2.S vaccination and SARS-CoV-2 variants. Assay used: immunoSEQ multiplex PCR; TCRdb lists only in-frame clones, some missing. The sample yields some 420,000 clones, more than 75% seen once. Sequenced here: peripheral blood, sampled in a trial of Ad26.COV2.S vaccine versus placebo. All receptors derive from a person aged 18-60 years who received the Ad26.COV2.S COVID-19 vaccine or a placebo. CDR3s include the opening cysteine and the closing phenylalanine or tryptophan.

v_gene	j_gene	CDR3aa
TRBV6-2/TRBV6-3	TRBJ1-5	CASSYKQLDQPQHF
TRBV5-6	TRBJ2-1	CASSVASGGRLFYNEQFF
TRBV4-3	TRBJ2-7	CASSQVGGLEQYF
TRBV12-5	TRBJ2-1	CASGLADGSSYNEQFF
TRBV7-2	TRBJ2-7	CASSLRQGPPYEQYF
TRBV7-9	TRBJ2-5	CASSTRDSRQETQYF
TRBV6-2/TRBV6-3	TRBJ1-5	CASSWNRDQPQHF
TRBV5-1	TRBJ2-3	CASSLGDYPQYF
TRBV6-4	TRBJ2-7	CASSGGISYEQYF
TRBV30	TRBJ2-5	CAGDREIEETQYF